Listed below are T cell receptor beta chains from one sample, sequenced in a study of cytomegalovirus exposure and HLA in healthy donors. Sequencing used immunoSEQ multiplex PCR; TCRdb keeps in-frame clones, though not all of them. Of approximately 110,000 clones in the sample, around 86% were seen once. The specimen was PBMCs. Source of these receptors: a young woman in good health and CMV-seropositive. CDR3s include the opening cysteine and the closing phenylalanine or tryptophan. Size tells how often a clone was seen (once, few, many) or the class of an expanded clone, and some rows leave it out.

CDR3 length | J gene | clone size | V gene | CDR3 protein
14 | TRBJ2-7 | . | TRBV6-1 | CASSERVRNYEQYF
12 | TRBJ2-3 | . | TRBV11-3 | CASSSGTDTQYF
15 | TRBJ1-2 | . | TRBV19 | CASSPDGAGHYGYTF
12 | TRBJ2-3 | . | TRBV5-1 | CATRGMTDTQYF
14 | TRBJ1-1 | . | TRBV7-3 | CASSPDRDHTEAFF
14 | TRBJ1-5 | . | TRBV6-5 | CASSWGQGSQPQHF
16 | TRBJ2-5 | . | TRBV4-1 | CASSHRTGGTQETQYF
16 | TRBJ2-1 | . | TRBV5-4 | CASSSSSRILDNEQFF
15 | TRBJ2-7 | . | TRBV6-6 | CASRSLDRTPYEQYF
11 | TRBJ2-1 | . | TRBV28 | CASSVRDNHLF
16 | TRBJ2-3 | once | TRBV7-3 | CASSLVGHRGGDTQYF
16 | TRBJ1-5 | . | TRBV28 | CASSSPRGAGNQPQHF
12 | TRBJ1-5 | . | TRBV6-1 | CASSLQNQPQHF
18 | TRBJ2-6 | . | TRBV11-2 | CASSQATGFLPGANVLTF
15 | TRBJ1-2 | . | TRBV7-9 | CASSGDRAHGDGYTF
18 | TRBJ2-1 | . | TRBV9 | CASSAAFISGRNYNEQFF
17 | TRBJ1-1 | . | TRBV4-2 | CASSQVGQGGGGTEAFF